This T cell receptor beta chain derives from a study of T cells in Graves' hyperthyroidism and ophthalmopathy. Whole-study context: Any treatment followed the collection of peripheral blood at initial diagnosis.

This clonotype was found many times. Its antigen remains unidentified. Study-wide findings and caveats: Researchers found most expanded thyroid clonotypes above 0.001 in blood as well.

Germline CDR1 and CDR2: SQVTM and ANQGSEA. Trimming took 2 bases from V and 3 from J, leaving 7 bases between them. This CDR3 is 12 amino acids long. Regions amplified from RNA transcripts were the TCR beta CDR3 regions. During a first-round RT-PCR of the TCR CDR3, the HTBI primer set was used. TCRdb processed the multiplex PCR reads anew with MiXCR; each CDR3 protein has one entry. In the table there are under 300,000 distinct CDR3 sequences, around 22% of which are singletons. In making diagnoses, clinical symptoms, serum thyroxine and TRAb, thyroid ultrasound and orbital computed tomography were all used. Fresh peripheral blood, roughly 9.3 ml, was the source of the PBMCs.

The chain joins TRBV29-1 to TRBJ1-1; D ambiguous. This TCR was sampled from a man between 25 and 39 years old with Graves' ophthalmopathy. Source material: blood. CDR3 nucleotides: TGCAGCGTTGAACTGAGGGACACTGAAGCTTTCTTT. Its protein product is CSVELRDTEAFF.